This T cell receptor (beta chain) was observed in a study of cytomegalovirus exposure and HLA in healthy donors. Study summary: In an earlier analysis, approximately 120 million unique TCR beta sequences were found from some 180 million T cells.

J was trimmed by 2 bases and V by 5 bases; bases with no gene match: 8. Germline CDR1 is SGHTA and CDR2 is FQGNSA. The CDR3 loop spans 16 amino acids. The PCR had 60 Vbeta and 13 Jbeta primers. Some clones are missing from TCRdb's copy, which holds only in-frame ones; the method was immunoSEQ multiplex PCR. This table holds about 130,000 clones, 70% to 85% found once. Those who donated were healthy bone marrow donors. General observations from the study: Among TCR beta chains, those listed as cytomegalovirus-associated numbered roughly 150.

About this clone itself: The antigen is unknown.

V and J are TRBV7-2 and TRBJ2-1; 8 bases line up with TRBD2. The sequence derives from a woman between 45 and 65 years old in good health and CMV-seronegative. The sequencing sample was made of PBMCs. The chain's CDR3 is CASSPRAGDPYNEQFF. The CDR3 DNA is TGTGCCAGCAGCCCCCGAGCGGGAGACCCCTACAATGAGCAGTTCTTC. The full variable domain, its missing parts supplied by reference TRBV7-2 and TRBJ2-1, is GAGVSQSPSNKVTEKGKDVELRCDPISGHTALYWYRQSLGQGLEFLIYFQGNSAPDKSGLPSDRFSAERTGGSVSTLTIQRTQQEDSAVYLCASSPRAGDPYNEQFFGPGTRLTVL.